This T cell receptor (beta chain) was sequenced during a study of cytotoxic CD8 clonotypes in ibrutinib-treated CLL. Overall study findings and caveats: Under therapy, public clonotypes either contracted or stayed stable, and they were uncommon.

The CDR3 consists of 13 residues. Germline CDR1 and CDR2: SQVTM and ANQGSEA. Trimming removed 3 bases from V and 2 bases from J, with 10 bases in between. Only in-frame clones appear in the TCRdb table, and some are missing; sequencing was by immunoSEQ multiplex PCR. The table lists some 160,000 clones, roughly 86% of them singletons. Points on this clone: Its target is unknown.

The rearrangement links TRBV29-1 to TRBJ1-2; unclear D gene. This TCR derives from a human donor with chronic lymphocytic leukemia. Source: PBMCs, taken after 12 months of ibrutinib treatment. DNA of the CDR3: TGCAGCGTTGACCCCCCGGGAAACTATGGCTACACCTTC. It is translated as CSVDPPGNYGYTF. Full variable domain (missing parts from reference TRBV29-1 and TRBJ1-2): SAVISQKPSRDICQRGTSLTIQCQVDSQVTMMFWYRQQPGQSLTLIATANQGSEATYESGFVIDKFPISRPNLTFSTLTVSNMSPEDSSIYLCSVDPPGNYGYTFGSGTRLTVV.